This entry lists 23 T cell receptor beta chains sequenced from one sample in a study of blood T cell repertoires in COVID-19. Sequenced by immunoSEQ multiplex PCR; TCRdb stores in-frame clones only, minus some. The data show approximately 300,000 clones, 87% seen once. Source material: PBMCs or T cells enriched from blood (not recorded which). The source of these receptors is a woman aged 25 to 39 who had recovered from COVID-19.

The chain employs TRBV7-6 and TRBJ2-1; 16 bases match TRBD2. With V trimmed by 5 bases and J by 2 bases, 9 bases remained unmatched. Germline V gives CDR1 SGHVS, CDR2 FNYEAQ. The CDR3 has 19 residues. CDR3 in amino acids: CASSPHPGLAGGPYNEQFF. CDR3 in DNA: TGTGCCAGCAGCCCCCACCCGGGACTAGCGGGGGGGCCCTACAATGAGCAGTTCTTC.

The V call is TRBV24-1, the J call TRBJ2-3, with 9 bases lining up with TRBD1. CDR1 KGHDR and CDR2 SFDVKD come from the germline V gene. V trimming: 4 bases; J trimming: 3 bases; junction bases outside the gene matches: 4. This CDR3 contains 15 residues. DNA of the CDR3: TGTGCCACCAGTGACCCGGGACAGGGAACAGATACGCAGTATTTT. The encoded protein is CATSDPGQGTDTQYF.

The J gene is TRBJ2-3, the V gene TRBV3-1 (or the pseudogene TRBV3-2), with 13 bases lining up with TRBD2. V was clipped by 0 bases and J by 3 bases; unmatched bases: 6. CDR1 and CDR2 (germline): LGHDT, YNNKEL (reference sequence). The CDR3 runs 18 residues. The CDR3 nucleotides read TGTGCCAGCAGCCAAGATAGGGGACTAGCGGGGCAAACAGATACGCAGTATTTT. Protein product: CASSQDRGLAGQTDTQYF.

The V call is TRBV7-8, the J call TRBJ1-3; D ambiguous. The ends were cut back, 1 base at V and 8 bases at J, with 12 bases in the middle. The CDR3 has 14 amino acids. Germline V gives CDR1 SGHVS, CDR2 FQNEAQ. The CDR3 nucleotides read TGTGCCAGCAGCTTAGTGGCCTTTCGGGACACCATATATTTT. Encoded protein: CASSLVAFRDTIYF.

The CDR3 region has the DNA TGTGCCAGCAGCCCAGCCCGGGAAACCTATGGCTACACCTTC. Protein sequence: CASSPARETYGYTF. This chain joins TRBV7-9 and TRBJ1-2; D is undetermined. The CDR3 contains 14 residues. In germline, CDR1 is SEHNR, CDR2 FQNEAQ (reference sequence). V was cut by 5 bases and J by 4 bases, with 14 bases left in between. The full variable domain, in which reference TRBV7-9 and TRBJ1-2 provide the parts outside the CDR3, is DTGVSQNPRHKITKRGQNVTFRCDPISEHNRLYWYRQTLGQGPEFLTYFQNEAQLEKSRLLSDRFSAERPKGSFSTLEIQRTEQGDSAMYLCASSPARETYGYTFGSGTRLTVV.

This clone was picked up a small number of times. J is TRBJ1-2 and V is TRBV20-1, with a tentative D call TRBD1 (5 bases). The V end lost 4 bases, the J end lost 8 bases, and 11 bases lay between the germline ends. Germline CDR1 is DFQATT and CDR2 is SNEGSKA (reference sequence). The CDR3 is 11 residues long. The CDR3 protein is CSAMGPGGYTF. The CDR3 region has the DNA TGCAGTGCTATGGGGCCAGGGGGCTACACCTTC.

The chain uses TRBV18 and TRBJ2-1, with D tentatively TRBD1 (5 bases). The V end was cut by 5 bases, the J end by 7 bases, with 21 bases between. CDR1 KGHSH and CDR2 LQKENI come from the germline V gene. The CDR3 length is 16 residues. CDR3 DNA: TGTGCCAGCTCAGTCTTCGCAGGACAAACCTCGAATGAGCAGTTCTTC. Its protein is CASSVFAGQTSNEQFF.

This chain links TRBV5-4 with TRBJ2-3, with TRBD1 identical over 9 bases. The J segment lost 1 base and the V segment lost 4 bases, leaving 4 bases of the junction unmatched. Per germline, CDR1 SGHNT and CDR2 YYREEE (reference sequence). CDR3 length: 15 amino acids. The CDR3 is CASSPGQGGTDTQYF. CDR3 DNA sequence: TGTGCCAGCAGCCCGGGACAGGGTGGCACAGATACGCAGTATTTT.

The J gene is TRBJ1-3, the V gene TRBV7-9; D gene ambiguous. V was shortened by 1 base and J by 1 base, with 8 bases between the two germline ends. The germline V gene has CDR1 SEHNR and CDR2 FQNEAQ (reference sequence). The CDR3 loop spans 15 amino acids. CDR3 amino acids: CASSLVRDSGNTIYF. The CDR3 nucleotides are TGTGCCAGCAGCTTAGTACGGGATTCTGGAAACACCATATATTTT.

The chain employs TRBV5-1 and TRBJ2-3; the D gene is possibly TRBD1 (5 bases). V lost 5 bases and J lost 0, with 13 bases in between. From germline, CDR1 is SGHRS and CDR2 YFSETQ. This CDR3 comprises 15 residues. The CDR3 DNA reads TGCGCCAGCAGGCGACAGTCCACTAGCACAGATACGCAGTATTTT. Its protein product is CASRRQSTSTDTQYF.

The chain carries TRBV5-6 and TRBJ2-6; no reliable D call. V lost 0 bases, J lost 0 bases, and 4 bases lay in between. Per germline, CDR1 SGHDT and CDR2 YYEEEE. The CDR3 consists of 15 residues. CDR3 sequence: CASSLGHSGANVLTF. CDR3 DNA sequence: TGTGCCAGCAGCTTGGGTCACTCTGGGGCCAACGTCCTGACTTTC.

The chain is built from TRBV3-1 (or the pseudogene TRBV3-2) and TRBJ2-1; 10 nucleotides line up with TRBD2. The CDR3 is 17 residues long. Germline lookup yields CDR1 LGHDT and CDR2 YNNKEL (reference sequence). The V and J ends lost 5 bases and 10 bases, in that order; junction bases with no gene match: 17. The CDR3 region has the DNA TGTGCCAGCAGCGACATTAGGAGCCAGCGGGGGGGAGGCGAGCAGTTCTTC. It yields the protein CASSDIRSQRGGGEQFF.

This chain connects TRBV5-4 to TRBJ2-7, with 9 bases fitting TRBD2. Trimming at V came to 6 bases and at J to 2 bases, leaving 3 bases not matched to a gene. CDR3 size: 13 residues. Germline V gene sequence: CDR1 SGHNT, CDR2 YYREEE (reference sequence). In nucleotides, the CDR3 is TGTGCCAGCACTGGCGGGGGGGCCTACGAGCAGTACTTC. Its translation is CASTGGGAYEQYF. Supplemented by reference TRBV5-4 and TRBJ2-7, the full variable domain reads ETGVTQSPTHLIKTRGQQVTLRCSSQSGHNTVSWYQQALGQGPQFIFQYYREEENGRGNFPPRFSGLQFPNYSSELNVNALELDDSALYLCASTGGGAYEQYFGPGTRLTVT.

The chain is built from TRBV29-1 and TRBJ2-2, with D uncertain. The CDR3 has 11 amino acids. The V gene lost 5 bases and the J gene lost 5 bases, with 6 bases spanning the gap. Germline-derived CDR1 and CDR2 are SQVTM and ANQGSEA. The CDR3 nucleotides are TGCAGCGTTATCCATACCGGGGAGCTGTTTTTT. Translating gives CSVIHTGELFF.

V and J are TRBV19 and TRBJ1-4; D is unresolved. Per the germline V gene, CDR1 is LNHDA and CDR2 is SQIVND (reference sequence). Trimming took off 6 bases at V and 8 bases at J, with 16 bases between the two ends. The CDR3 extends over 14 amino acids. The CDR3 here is CASSRGGLGEKLFF. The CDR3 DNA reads TGTGCCAGTAGCCGTGGAGGCCTCGGGGAAAAACTGTTTTTT.

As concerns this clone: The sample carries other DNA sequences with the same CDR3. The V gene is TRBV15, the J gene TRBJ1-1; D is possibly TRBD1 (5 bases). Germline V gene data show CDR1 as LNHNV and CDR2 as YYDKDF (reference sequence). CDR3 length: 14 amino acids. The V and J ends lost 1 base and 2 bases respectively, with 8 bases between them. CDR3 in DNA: TGTGCCACCAGCAGAGGCAGGGTAAACACTGAAGCTTTCTTT. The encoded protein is CATSRGRVNTEAFF.

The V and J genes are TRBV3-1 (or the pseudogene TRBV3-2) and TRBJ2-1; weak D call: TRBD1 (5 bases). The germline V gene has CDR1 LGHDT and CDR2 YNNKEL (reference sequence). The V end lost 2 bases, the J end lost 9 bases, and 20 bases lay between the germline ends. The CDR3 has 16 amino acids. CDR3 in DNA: TGTGCCAGCAGCCAACTCATGTCCGTAGGGGTAGGTGAGCAGTTCTTC. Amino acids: CASSQLMSVGVGEQFF.

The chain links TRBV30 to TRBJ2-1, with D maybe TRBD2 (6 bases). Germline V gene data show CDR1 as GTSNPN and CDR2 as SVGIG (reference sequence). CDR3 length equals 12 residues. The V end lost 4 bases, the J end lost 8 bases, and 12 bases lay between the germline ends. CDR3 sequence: CAWTGGGDEQFF. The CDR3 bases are TGTGCCTGGACCGGGGGTGGTGATGAGCAGTTCTTC.

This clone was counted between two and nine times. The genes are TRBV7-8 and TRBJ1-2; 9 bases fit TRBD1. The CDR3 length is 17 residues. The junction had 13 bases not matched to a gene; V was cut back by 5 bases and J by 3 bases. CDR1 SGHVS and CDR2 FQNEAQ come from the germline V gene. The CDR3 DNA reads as TGTGCCAGCAGCCTATCGACAGGGGGAATTTTGCACTATGGCTACACCTTC. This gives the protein CASSLSTGGILHYGYTF.

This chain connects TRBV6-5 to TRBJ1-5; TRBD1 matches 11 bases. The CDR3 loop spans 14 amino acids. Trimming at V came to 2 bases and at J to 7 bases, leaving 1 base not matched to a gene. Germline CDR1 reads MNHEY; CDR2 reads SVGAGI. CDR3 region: CASSYGTGGQPQHF. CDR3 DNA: TGTGCCAGCAGTTACGGGACAGGGGGACAGCCCCAGCATTTT.

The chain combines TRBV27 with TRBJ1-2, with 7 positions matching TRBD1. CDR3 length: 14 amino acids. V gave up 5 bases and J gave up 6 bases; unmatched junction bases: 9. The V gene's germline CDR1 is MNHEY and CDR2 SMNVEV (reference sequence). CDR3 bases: TGTGCCAGCAGTCCCAACGACAGGGTCCATGGCTACACCTTC. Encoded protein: CASSPNDRVHGYTF.

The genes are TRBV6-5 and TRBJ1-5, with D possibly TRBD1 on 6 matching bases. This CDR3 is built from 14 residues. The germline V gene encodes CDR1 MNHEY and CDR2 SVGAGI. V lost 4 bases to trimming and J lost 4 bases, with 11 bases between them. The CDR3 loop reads CASSWSRGNQPQHF. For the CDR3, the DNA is TGTGCCAGCAGTTGGTCCAGGGGTAATCAGCCCCAGCATTTT.

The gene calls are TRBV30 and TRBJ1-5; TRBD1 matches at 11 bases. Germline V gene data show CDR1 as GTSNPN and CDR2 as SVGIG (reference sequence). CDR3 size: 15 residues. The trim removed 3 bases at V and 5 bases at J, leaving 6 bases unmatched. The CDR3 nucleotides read TGTGCCTGGAGCATCCGGGACAGGGGGGATCAGCCCCAGCATTTT. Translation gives CAWSIRDRGDQPQHF.